The text below deals with one T cell receptor (beta chain). Antigen specificity is unknown. The CDR3 extends over 13 amino acids. Trimming shortened V by 4 bases and J by 7 bases, and 14 bases separated the two germline ends. The germline CDR1 and CDR2 sequences are SGHNT and YYREEE (reference sequence). The data are from a study of cytomegalovirus exposure and HLA in healthy donors. Findings and caveats of the study: Cytomegalovirus association was assigned to approximately 180 TCR beta chains. Reported performance of the classifier showed diagnosis of cytomegalovirus status with high specificity and sensitivity.

Here immunoSEQ multiplex PCR was the method, and the copy in TCRdb shows in-frame clones only, minus some. The table records more than 100,000 clones, roughly 90% of them present only once. The V and J genes are TRBV5-4 and TRBJ1-2; D might be TRBD1 (6 bases). This receptor was taken from a woman under 30 in good health and CMV-seropositive. The sequenced material came from PBMCs. CDR3 amino acids: CASSQDSLFGYTF. The CDR3 DNA reads as TGTGCCAGCAGCCAGGACAGCCTTTTTGGCTACACCTTC.